This TCR beta chain was profiled in a study of T cells in Graves' hyperthyroidism and ophthalmopathy. The source material, RNA transcripts, was used to amplify TCR beta CDR3 regions. Initially, a first-round RT-PCR of the TCR CDR3 employed the HTBI primer set. Using its own MiXCR run on the multiplex PCR reads, TCRdb lists one record per CDR3 protein. Seen here are roughly 290,000 distinct CDR3 sequences, roughly an eighth observed once, and the top ten hold less than 8%. Lactation, pregnancy, other autoimmune disease or uncontrolled infection excluded patients. The PBMCs were taken from roughly 9.3 ml of fresh peripheral blood. V lost 4 bases to trimming and J lost 1 base, with 9 bases between them. Germline CDR1 SQVTM, CDR2 ANQGSEA. The CDR3 covers 13 residues. This clonotype was counted many times.

What was sequenced was blood. The V and J genes are TRBV29-1 and TRBJ2-3, with D tentatively TRBD2 (5 bases). The sequence came from a woman aged 40 to 49 with Graves' hyperthyroidism. The CDR3 protein is CSVVWTGTDTQYF. The CDR3 DNA reads TGCAGCGTTGTCTGGACTGGCACAGATACGCAGTATTTT.